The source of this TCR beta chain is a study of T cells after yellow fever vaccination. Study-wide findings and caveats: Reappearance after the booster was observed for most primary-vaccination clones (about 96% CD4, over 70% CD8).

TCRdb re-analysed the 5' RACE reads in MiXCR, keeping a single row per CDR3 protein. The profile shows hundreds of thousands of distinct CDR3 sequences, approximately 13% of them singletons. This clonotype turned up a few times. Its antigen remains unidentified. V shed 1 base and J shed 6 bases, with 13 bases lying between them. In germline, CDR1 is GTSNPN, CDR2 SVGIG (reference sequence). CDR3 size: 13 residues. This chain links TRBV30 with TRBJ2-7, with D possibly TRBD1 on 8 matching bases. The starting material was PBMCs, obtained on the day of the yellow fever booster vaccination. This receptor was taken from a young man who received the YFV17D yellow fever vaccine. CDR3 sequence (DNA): TGTGCCTGGAGTGAGACAGGGGAGGGCGAGCAGTACTTC. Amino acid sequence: CAWSETGEGEQYF.